The table lists the clone carrying this TCR beta chain with many counts. The data belong to a study of early T cells in non-severe SARS-CoV-2 infection. Each CDR3 protein is one row after TCRdb ran MiXCR on the 5' RACE reads. The repertoire holds fewer than 110,000 distinct CDR3 sequences, more than 9.5% seen once, with about 8.1% in the top ten. Germline values: CDR1 SGDLS, CDR2 YYNGEE. Trimming took 4 bases from V and 10 from J, leaving 17 bases between them. CDR3 length: 13 amino acids. The V call is TRBV9, the J call TRBJ1-2, with D maybe TRBD1 (6 bases). This TCR was sampled from an adult who was a healthcare worker with PCR-confirmed SARS-CoV-2 infection or an uninfected control (not recorded which). The sample comprised whole blood. In nucleotides, the CDR3 is TGTGCCAGCAGCCAAGCGGGGGGCTGGCCCTACACCTTC. Translation: CASSQAGGWPYTF.